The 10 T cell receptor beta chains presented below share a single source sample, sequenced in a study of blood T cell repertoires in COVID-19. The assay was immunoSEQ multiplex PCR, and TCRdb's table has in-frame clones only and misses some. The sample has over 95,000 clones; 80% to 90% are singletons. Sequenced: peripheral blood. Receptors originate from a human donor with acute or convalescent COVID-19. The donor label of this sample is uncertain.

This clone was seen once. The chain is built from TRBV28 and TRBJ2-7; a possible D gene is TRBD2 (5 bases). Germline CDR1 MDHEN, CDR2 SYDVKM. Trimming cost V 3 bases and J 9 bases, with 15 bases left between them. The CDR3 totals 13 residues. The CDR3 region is CASSLSGKGRQYF. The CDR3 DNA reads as TGTGCCAGCAGTTTGTCCGGGAAAGGACGGCAGTACTTC. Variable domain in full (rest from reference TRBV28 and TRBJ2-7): DVKVTQSSRYLVKRTGEKVFLECVQDMDHENMFWYRQDPGLGLRLIYFSYDVKMKEKGDIPEGYSVSREKKERFSLILESASTNQTSMYLCASSLSGKGRQYFGPGTRLTVT.

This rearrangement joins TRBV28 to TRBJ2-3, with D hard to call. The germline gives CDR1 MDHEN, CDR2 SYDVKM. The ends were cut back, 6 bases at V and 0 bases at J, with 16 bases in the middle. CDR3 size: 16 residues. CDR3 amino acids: CASSLVAAQSTDTQYF. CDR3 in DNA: TGTGCCAGCAGCTTGGTGGCGGCCCAAAGCACAGATACGCAGTATTTT.

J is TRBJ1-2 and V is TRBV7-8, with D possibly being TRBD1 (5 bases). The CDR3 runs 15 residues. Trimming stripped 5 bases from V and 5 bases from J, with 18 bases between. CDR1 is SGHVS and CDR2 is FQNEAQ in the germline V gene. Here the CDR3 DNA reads TGTGCCAGCAGCCCTGGGGCAGGGAAGGGTTATGGCTACACCTTC. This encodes CASSPGAGKGYGYTF.

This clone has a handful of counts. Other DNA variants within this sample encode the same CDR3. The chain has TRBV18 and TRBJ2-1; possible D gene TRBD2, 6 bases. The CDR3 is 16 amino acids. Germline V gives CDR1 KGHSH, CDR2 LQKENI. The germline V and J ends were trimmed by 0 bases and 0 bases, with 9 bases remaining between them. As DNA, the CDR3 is TGTGCCAGCTCACCACCCGCGGGATTCTCCTACAATGAGCAGTTCTTC. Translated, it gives CASSPPAGFSYNEQFF.

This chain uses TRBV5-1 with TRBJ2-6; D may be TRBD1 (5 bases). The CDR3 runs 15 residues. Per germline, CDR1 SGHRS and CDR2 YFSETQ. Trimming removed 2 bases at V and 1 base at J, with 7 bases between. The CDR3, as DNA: TGCGCCAGCAGCTTTAGGACATCTGGGGCCAACGTCCTGACTTTC. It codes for CASSFRTSGANVLTF. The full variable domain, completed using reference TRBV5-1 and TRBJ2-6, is KAGVTQTPRYLIKTRGQQVTLSCSPISGHRSVSWYQQTPGQGLQFLFEYFSETQRNKGNFPGRFSGRQFSNSRSEMNVSTLELGDSALYLCASSFRTSGANVLTFGAGSRLTVL.

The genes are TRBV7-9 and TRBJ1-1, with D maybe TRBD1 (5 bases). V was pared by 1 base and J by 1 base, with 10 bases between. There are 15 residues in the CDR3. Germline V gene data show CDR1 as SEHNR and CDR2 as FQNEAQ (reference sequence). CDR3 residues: CASSLGGGTNTEAFF. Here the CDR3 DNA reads TGTGCCAGCAGCTTAGGCGGGGGGACGAACACTGAAGCTTTCTTT.

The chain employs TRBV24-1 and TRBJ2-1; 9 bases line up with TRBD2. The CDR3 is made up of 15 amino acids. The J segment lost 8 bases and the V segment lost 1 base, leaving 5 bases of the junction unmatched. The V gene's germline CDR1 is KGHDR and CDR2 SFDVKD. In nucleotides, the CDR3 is TGTGCCACCAGTGATTTTAGCGGGAGTTTTCATGAGCAGTTCTTC. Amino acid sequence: CATSDFSGSFHEQFF.

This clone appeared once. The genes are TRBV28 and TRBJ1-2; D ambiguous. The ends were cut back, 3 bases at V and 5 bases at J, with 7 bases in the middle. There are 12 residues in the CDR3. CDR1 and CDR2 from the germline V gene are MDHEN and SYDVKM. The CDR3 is CASSLELYGYTF. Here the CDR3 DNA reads TGTGCCAGCAGTTTGGAGCTTTATGGCTACACCTTC.

The DNA of the CDR3 is TGCGCCAGCAGCTGGGGACTAGCGGGATCTTCTTTCTCCTACAATGAGCAGTTCTTC. Translating it yields CASSWGLAGSSFSYNEQFF. The chain uses TRBV5-1 and TRBJ2-1; 13 nucleotides match TRBD2. V shed 3 bases and J 0 bases; nucleotides not matched to a gene: 9. The CDR3 loop spans 19 amino acids. Germline V gives CDR1 SGHRS, CDR2 YFSETQ.

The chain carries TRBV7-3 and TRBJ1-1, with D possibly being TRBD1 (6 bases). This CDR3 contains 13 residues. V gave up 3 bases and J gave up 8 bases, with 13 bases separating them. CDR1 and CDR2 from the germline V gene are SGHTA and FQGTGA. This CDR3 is CASSLDSGTEAFF. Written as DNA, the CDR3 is TGTGCCAGCAGCTTGGATTCGGGGACAGAAGCTTTCTTT.